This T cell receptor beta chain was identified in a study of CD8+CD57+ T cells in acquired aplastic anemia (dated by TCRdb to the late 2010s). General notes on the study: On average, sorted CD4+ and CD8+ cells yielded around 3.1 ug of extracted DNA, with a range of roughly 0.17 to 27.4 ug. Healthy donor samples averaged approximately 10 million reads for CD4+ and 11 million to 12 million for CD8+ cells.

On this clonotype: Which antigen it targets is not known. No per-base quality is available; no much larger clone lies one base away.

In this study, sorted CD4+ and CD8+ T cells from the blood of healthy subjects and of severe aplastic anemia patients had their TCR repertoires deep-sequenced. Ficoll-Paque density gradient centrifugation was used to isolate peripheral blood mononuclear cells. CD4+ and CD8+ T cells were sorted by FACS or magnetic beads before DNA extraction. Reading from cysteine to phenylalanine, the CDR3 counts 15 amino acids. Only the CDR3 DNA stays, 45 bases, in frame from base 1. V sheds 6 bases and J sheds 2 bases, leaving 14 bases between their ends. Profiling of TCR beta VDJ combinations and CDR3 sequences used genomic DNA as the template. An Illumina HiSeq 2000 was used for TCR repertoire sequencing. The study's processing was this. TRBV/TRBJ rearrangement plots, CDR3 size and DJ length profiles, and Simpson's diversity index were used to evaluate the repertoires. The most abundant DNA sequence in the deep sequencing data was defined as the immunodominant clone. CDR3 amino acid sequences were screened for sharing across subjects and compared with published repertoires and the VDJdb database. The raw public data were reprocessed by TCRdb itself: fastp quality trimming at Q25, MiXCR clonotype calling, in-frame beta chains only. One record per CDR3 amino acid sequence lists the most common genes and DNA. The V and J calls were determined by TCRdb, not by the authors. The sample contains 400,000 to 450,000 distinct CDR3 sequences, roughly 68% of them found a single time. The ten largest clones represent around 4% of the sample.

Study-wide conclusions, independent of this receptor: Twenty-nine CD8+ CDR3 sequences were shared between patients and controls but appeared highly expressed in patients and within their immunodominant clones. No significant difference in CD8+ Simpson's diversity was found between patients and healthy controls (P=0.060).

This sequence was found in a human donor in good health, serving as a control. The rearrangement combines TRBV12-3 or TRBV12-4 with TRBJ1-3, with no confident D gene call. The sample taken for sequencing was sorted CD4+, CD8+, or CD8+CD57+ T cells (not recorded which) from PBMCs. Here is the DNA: TGTGCCAGCAGAGTGGACGGGGAGACTGGAAACACCATATATTTT. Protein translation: CASRVDGETGNTIYF.